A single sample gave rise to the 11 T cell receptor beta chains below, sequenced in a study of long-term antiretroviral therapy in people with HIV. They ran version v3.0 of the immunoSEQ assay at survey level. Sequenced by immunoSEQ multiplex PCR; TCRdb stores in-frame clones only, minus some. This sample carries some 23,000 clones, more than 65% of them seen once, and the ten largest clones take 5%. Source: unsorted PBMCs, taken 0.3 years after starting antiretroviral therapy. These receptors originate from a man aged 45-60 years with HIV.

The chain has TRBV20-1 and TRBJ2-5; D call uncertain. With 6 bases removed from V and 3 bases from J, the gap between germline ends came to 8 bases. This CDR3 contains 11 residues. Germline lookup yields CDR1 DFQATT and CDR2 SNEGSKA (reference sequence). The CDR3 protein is CSAADEETQYF. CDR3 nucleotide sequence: TGCAGTGCAGCCGACGAAGAGACCCAGTACTTC.

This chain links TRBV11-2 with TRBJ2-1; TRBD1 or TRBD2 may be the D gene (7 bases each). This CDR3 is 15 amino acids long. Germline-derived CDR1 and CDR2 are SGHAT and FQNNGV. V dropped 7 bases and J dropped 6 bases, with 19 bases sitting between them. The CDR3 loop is CASTEGRGLGNEQFF. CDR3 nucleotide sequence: TGTGCCAGCACTGAAGGGAGGGGGCTGGGCAATGAGCAGTTCTTC. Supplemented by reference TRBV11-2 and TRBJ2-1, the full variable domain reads EAGVAQSPRYKIIEKRQSVAFWCNPISGHATLYWYQQILGQGPKLLIQFQNNGVVDDSQLPKDRFSAERLKGVDSTLKIQPAKLEDSAVYLCASTEGRGLGNEQFFGPGTRLTVL.

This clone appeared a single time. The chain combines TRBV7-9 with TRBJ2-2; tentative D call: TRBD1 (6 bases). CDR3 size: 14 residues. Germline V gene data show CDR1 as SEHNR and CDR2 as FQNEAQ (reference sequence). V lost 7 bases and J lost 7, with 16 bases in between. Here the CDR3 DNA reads TGTGCCAGCAAGGCGCAGGGGCAGGACGGGGAGCTGTTTTTT. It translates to CASKAQGQDGELFF.

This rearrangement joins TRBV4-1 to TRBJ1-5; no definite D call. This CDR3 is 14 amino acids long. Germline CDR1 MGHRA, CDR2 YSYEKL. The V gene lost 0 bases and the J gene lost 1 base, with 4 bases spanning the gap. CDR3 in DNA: TGCGCCAGCAGCCAAGATGGGAGCAATCAGCCCCAGCATTTT. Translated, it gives CASSQDGSNQPQHF.

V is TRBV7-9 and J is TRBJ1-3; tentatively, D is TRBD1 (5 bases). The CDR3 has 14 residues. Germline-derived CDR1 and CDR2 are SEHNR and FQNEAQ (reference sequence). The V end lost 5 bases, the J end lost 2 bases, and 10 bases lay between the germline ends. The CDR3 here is CASSPGAAGNTIYF. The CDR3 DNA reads TGTGCCAGCAGCCCCGGGGCGGCTGGAAACACCATATATTTT.

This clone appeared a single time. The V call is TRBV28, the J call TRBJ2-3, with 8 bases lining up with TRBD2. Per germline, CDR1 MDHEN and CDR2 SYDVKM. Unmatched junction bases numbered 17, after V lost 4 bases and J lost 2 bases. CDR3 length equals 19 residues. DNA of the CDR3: TGTGCCAGCAGTTCCTACATGCCCTCTTTGCGGGGGGTCACAGATACGCAGTATTTT. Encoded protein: CASSSYMPSLRGVTDTQYF. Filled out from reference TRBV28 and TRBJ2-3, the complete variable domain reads DVKVTQSSRYLVKRTGEKVFLECVQDMDHENMFWYRQDPGLGLRLIYFSYDVKMKEKGDIPEGYSVSREKKERFSLILESASTNQTSMYLCASSSYMPSLRGVTDTQYFGPGTRLTVL.

The CDR3 loop reads CASSLALAGGRDTQYF. CDR3 in DNA: TGTGCCAGTAGCCTCGCACTAGCGGGGGGAAGAGATACGCAGTATTTT. This chain joins TRBV19 and TRBJ2-3, with 12 bases lining up with TRBD2. V shed 6 bases, J shed 5 bases, and the junction held 9 bases outside the gene matches. The CDR3 totals 16 residues. Germline values: CDR1 LNHDA, CDR2 SQIVND (reference sequence). The full variable domain, its missing parts supplied by reference TRBV19 and TRBJ2-3, is DGGITQSPKYLFRKEGQNVTLSCEQNLNHDAMYWYRQDPGQGLRLIYYSQIVNDFQKGDIAEGYSVSREKKESFPLTVTSAQKNPTAFYLCASSLALAGGRDTQYFGPGTRLTVL.

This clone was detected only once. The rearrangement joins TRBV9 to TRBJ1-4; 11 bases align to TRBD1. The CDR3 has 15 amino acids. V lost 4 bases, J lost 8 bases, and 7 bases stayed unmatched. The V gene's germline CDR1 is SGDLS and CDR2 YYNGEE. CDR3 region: CASSLGQGAFEKLFF. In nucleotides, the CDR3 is TGTGCCAGCAGCCTCGGACAGGGGGCATTCGAAAAACTGTTTTTT.

The CDR3 loop reads CASSRQGGTSTDTQYF. DNA for the CDR3: TGTGCCAGTAGTCGGCAGGGAGGGACTAGCACAGATACGCAGTATTTT. V usage is TRBV19 and J usage is TRBJ2-3, with 7 bases that match TRBD2. V was pared by 5 bases and J by 0 bases, with 8 bases of the junction left unmatched. The germline gives CDR1 LNHDA, CDR2 SQIVND (reference sequence). There are 16 residues in the CDR3.

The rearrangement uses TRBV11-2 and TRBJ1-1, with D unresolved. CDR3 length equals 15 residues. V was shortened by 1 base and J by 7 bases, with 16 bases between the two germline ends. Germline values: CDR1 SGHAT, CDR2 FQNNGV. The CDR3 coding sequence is TGTGCCAGCAGCTTAGGAGGGCCAGGTGGGAATGAAGCTTTCTTT. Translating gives CASSLGGPGGNEAFF.

Written as DNA, the CDR3 is TGTGCCAGCACCCTGGACAGGGGGAACGAGCAGTACTTC. Its protein product is CASTLDRGNEQYF. The rearrangement links TRBV2 to TRBJ2-7, with TRBD1 identical over 10 bases. Germline CDR1 reads SNHLY; CDR2 reads FYNNEI. The CDR3 runs to 13 residues. The trim removed 7 bases at V and 5 bases at J, leaving 5 bases unmatched. Variable domain in full (rest from reference TRBV2 and TRBJ2-7): EPEVTQTPSHQVTQMGQEVILRCVPISNHLYFYWYRQILGQKVEFLVSFYNNEISEKSEIFDDQFSVERPDGSNFTLKIRSTKLEDSAMYFCASTLDRGNEQYFGPGTRLTVT.